This T cell receptor beta chain was profiled in a study of T cell responses to AZD1222 COVID-19 vaccine (dated by TCRdb to about 2021). For the study in its entirety: AZD1222 recipients with second doses at about 4 weeks or about 12 weeks were pooled, because spike-specific TCR depth and breadth did not differ between schedules. TCR sequencing covered roughly 230 trial participants: 200 to 210 given two doses of AZD1222 and approximately 26 given two doses of MenACWY control vaccine. Trial participants were enrolled by age into 18-55, 56-69 and 70-plus year subgroups, with approximately 160, 26 and 62 TCR-sequenced participants respectively.

V was cut back by 0 bases and J by 4 bases, leaving a gap of 11 bases between them. Looking up the germline V gene yields CDR1 SGDLS and CDR2 YYNGEE. The CDR3 runs 15 residues from the cysteine to the phenylalanine. Just the 45-base CDR3 DNA is kept, in frame starting at base 1. The CDR3 regions of human TCRbeta chains were analyzed by immunosequencing. The published analysis was carried out like this. TCRs in the repertoires were matched against a reference library of SARS-CoV-2-specific TCRs that had been generated with the MIRA antigen-specificity platform. Breadth was defined as the fraction of unique TCRs that were SARS-CoV-2-associated, and depth was defined as the fraction of total T cells that were SARS-CoV-2-associated. Each spike-specific TCR was assigned to its reactive spike region and to a CD4 or CD8 class using the MIRA data. Log10-transformed breadth and depth values were compared by one-way ANOVA with Sidak's multiple comparisons tests. The table was pulled from immuneACCESS by TCRdb, which kept in-frame rearrangements only. Such tables lose some clones; where checked, under half of the loss comes from unresolved V genes, and the rest has no known cause. The V and J calls and clone size are taken from that table; D and trimming were inferred from the DNA. The sample table holds around 200,000 clones, of which almost 90% were seen once. 7.7% of the sample is held by the ten biggest clonotypes.

Study-wide findings and limitations: A significant rise in spike-specific TCR breadth and depth was observed after two AZD1222 doses relative to day 0 and relative to MenACWY recipients. Epitopes outside the regions mutated in the B.1.351 and B.1.1.7 variants were reportedly recognized by nearly half of the unique spike-specific TCRs. Vaccine-associated CD4 TCRs spanned the whole spike protein, with dominant responses in regions 160-218 and 743-854. The 56-69-year group was small, and its depth increase did not reach significance, likely because of low power. Because no day 14 peak-response samples were available, repertoires were characterized only after the peak T cell response. Participants were mostly white British, with more females than males. The authors suggested clonal diversity may have been underestimated. Conclusions about previously exposed vaccinees were limited because only six AZD1222 recipients were SARS-CoV-2 seropositive at baseline.

The time point label, read with the paper, signifies: baseline before first vaccination. Samples from vaccinated people were obtained from the UK trials COV001 and COV002, which included a single-blind randomized controlled phase 2/3 trial of AZD1222 (ChAdOx1 nCoV-19) in healthy adults. For TCRbeta chain sequencing, PBMC samples from trial participants were taken at day 0 and at day 28 after the second dose. This clone has only a few counts. Its target antigen remains unknown. No base-level quality is on record; no much larger clone is a single base apart. This chain joins TRBV9 to TRBJ1-5; the D gene is not confidently resolved. The sequenced sample was peripheral blood, obtained on day 0 of AZD1222 vaccination. This clonotype originated in an adult in good health. The nucleotide sequence reads as follows: TGTGCCAGCAGCGTAGAGGTAGGCCTGAATCAGCCCCAGCATTTT. The translation is CASSVEVGLNQPQHF.